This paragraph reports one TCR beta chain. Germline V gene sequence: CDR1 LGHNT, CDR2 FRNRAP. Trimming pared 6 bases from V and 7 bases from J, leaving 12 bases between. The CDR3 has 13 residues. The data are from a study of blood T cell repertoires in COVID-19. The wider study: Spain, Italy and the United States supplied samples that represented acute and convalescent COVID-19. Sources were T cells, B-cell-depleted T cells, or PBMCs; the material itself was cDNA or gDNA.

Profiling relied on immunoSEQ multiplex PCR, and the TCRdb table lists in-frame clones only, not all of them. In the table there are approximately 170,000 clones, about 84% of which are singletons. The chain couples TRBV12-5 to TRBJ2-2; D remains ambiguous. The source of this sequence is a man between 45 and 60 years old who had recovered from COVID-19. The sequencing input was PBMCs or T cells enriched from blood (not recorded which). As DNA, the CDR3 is TGTGCTAGTGGCCCCTACGGCGGCGGGGAGCTGTTTTTT. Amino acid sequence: CASGPYGGGELFF.